This TCR beta chain comes out of a study of T cells after yellow fever vaccination. As for the study in general: Libraries from low-cell-number fractions were prepared with the SMART-Seq v4 Ultra Low Input RNA kit. Overall study findings and caveats: A small proportion of clonotypes was detected in both the CD4 and CD8 compartments. Post-booster repertoires again held most primary-vaccination clones (roughly 95% CD4, about 90% CD8).

Germline assignment: CDR1 SGHRS and CDR2 YFSETQ. The ends were cut back, 0 bases at V and 2 bases at J, with 13 bases in the middle. The CDR3 is made up of 16 amino acids. It was through 5'RACE template switching that TCR cDNA was made, with a universal primer site and UMIs added. MiXCR was run by TCRdb on the 5' RACE reads, yielding one entry per CDR3 protein. This sample yields 500,000 to 650,000 distinct CDR3 sequences, of which about 17% are seen a single time; roughly 17% belongs to the top ten. This clonotype has more than one count but fewer than ten. Its antigen is currently unknown. This chain uses TRBV5-1 with TRBJ2-3, with D possibly TRBD2 on 6 matching bases. The sample consisted of PBMCs, taken less than 6 days after the first yellow fever vaccination. The sequence derives from a man younger than 35 who received the YFV17D yellow fever vaccine. The chain's CDR3 is CASSLVGGIVTDTQYF. The CDR3 coding sequence is TGCGCCAGCAGCTTGGTGGGAGGAATTGTCACAGATACGCAGTATTTT.